Shown below are 32 T cell receptor beta chains from a single sample sequenced in a study of persistence of HIV-infected CD4 T cells. These receptors have no identified antigens. Sequencing used immunoSEQ version 4 in survey mode. The data were produced by immunoSEQ multiplex PCR, yet TCRdb's version contains in-frame clones alone and is incomplete. The table records 10,000 to 15,000 clones, approximately 71% of them present only once. The stimulus was lysate of CMV-infected fibroblasts, about 11 ug/mL. Responding CD4+ T cells were sorted by upregulation of both CD40 ligand and CD69. This specimen was CD4+ T cells sorted from PBMCs after roughly 17-hour stimulation, taken from a patient who received antiretroviral therapy. Receptors originate from an adult man with HIV who was CMV-seropositive.

Written as DNA, the CDR3 is TGCGCCAGCAGCTTGGGAGGGGCGAGCAATCAGCCCCAGCATTTT. The encoded protein is CASSLGGASNQPQHF. The gene calls are TRBV5-1 and TRBJ1-5; tentative D call: TRBD1 (5 bases). This CDR3 region has 15 residues. Trimming shortened V by 0 bases and J by 1 base, and 8 bases separated the two germline ends. Looked up from germline, CDR1 is SGHRS and CDR2 is YFSETQ.

This chain links TRBV6-2 or TRBV6-3 with TRBJ1-1; TRBD1 is a possible D gene (6 bases). The CDR3 spans 12 residues. CDR1 is MNHEY, CDR2 SVGEGT, per germline. V dropped 8 bases and J dropped 10 bases, with 17 bases sitting between them. Here the CDR3 reads CASGPSRGVAFF. The CDR3 DNA sequence: TGTGCCAGCGGCCCCTCAAGGGGGGTAGCTTTCTTT.

In DNA, the CDR3 is TGTGCCAGCAGCCTTAGCGGGGGATTCCGCACAGATACGCAGTATTTT. This translates into CASSLSGGFRTDTQYF. The genes are TRBV7-3 and TRBJ2-3; 9 positions match TRBD2. This CDR3 has 16 residues. Trimming cost V 5 bases and J 1 base; bases outside gene matches: 7. The germline gives CDR1 SGHTA, CDR2 FQGTGA.

The V gene is TRBV23-1, the J gene TRBJ1-4; 10 bases fit TRBD1. TRBV23-1 is recorded as an ORF, its role being uncertain. V gave up 6 bases and J gave up 8 bases; unmatched junction bases: 3. The CDR3 sequence is 13 residues long. The CDR3 coding sequence is TGCGCCAGCAGAGGGACAGGGGACGAAAAACTGTTTTTT. This translates into CASRGTGDEKLFF.

The chain couples TRBV5-1 to TRBJ2-7; D not resolved. V lost 4 bases to trimming and J lost 5 bases, with 7 bases between them. The CDR3 covers 11 residues. Germline V CDR1 and CDR2: SGHRS, YFSETQ. CDR3 loop: CASSKGDEQYF. The CDR3 DNA reads as TGCGCCAGCAGCAAGGGTGACGAGCAGTACTTC.

The gene calls are TRBV12-5 and TRBJ1-2; D gene unclear. The CDR3 length is 14 residues. From germline, CDR1 is LGHNT and CDR2 FRNRAP. V lost 7 bases to trimming and J lost 8 bases, with 20 bases between them. CDR3 DNA: TGTGCTAGTGCCGCCGGGAAGCAACGGGCCGGCTACACCTTC. Amino acids: CASAAGKQRAGYTF.

This clone showed up just a few times. The chain combines TRBV28 with TRBJ2-7, with TRBD1 matching over 8 bases. The germline V gene encodes CDR1 MDHEN and CDR2 SYDVKM. Unmatched junction bases numbered 12, after V lost 3 bases and J lost 5 bases. CDR3 length: 16 residues. The CDR3 nucleotides are TGTGCCAGCAGTTTCCCCCGGCCACAGGGGGTCGACGAGCAGTACTTC. Encoded protein: CASSFPRPQGVDEQYF.

In nucleotides, the CDR3 is TGCGCCAGCAGCTTGGGACTAGCGGGGGACACAGATACGCAGTATTTT. Encoded protein: CASSLGLAGDTDTQYF. V and J are TRBV5-1 and TRBJ2-3; 12 nucleotides agree with TRBD2. CDR3 length: 16 residues. The germline V gene has CDR1 SGHRS and CDR2 YFSETQ. Germline trimming cut 0 bases from V and 2 bases from J; bases unmatched to any gene: 1.

The chain joins TRBV7-9 to TRBJ1-2; D not resolved. Germline CDR1 reads SEHNR; CDR2 reads FQNEAQ (reference sequence). V shed 5 bases and J shed 3 bases, with 10 bases lying between them. The CDR3 consists of 13 residues. CDR3 residues: CASSGAGDYGYTF. CDR3 bases: TGTGCCAGCAGCGGAGCGGGTGACTATGGCTACACCTTC.

This sequence joins TRBV7-9 and TRBJ2-3; 9 nucleotides line up with TRBD2. Trimming at V came to 3 bases and at J to 5 bases, leaving 12 bases not matched to a gene. The CDR3 totals 17 residues. Germline V gene sequence: CDR1 SEHNR, CDR2 FQNEAQ (reference sequence). The chain's CDR3 is CASSFIAIAGEGDTQYF. CDR3 nucleotides: TGTGCCAGCAGCTTTATCGCCATAGCGGGGGAGGGAGATACGCAGTATTTT.

A few counts support this clone. The chain combines TRBV5-1 with TRBJ2-2; the match to TRBD2 covers 9 bases. This CDR3 spans 14 amino acids. The junction had 2 bases not matched to a gene; V was cut back by 4 bases and J by 4 bases. Germline V gene lookup returns CDR1 SGHRS and CDR2 YFSETQ. The CDR3 sequence: CASSIAGVTGELFF. The CDR3 DNA is TGCGCCAGCAGCATAGCGGGGGTCACCGGGGAGCTGTTTTTT.

The CDR3 region has the DNA TGTGCCAGCAGCCAAGTGGGGGGTAGCACAGATACGCAGTATTTT. Translated, it gives CASSQVGGSTDTQYF. The chain carries TRBV3-1 (or the pseudogene TRBV3-2) and TRBJ2-3, with TRBD2 as a possible D gene (6 bases). The germline V and J ends were trimmed by 1 base and 0 bases, with 8 bases remaining between them. CDR3 length equals 15 residues. Germline V gene data show CDR1 as LGHDT and CDR2 as YNNKEL (reference sequence).

Concerning this clone itself: In the same sample, other DNA sequences code for this CDR3. The chain combines TRBV29-1 with TRBJ1-2; D remains unclear. V lost 4 bases to trimming and J lost 7 bases, with 4 bases between them. The CDR3 covers 9 residues. CDR1 SQVTM and CDR2 ANQGSEA come from the germline V gene. The CDR3 nucleotides read TGCAGCGTTGGGGGTGGCTACACCTTC. Its translation: CSVGGGYTF.

The chain joins TRBV6-5 to TRBJ2-3; D call uncertain. Trimming shortened V by 8 bases and J by 4 bases, and 7 bases separated the two germline ends. CDR1 and CDR2 (germline): MNHEY, SVGAGI. The CDR3 has 11 residues. The DNA of the CDR3 is TGTGCCAGCCCTCGCCCAGATACGCAGTATTTT. It specifies CASPRPDTQYF.

This clone has a single count. This rearrangement joins TRBV9 to TRBJ1-2; D uncertain. The CDR3 length is 14 residues. V lost 0 bases and J 6 bases, leaving 12 bases between the germline ends. Germline lookup yields CDR1 SGDLS and CDR2 YYNGEE. CDR3 nucleotide sequence: TGTGCCAGCAGCGTAGGTTTCCGCGACCATGGCTACACCTTC. Its protein product is CASSVGFRDHGYTF. Together with reference TRBV9 and TRBJ1-2, the CDR3 gives the full variable domain: DSGVTQTPKHLITATGQRVTLRCSPRSGDLSVYWYQQSLDQGLQFLIQYYNGEERAKGNILERFSAQQFPDLHSELNLSSLELGDSALYFCASSVGFRDHGYTFGSGTRLTVV.

In the case of this clone: Different DNA sequences within this sample yield the same CDR3. The rearrangement uses TRBV5-1 and TRBJ2-5; 8 bases map to TRBD1. Germline-derived CDR1 and CDR2 are SGHRS and YFSETQ. With V trimmed by 4 bases and J by 2 bases, 7 bases remained unmatched. This CDR3 comprises 15 residues. This chain's CDR3 is CASSLGQGQQETQYF. CDR3 bases: TGCGCCAGCAGCCTAGGACAGGGCCAACAAGAGACCCAGTACTTC.

The V call is TRBV2, the J call TRBJ2-3; 14 bases are shared with TRBD2. Trimming cost V 0 bases and J 2 bases; bases outside gene matches: 13. This CDR3 is 21 amino acids long. Germline CDR1 and CDR2: SNHLY and FYNNEI. CDR3 sequence reads: CASSEALHWGLAGAITDTQYF. The CDR3 nucleotides are TGTGCCAGCAGTGAAGCGCTTCATTGGGGACTAGCGGGGGCCATCACAGATACGCAGTATTTT.

V usage is TRBV27 and J usage is TRBJ1-2; 10 positions agree with TRBD1. V lost 6 bases to trimming and J lost 4 bases; unmatched junction nucleotides: 5. The CDR3 spans 14 residues. CDR1 and CDR2 (germline): MNHEY, SMNVEV (reference sequence). This CDR3 is CASRPGTGVYGYTF. The CDR3 DNA sequence: TGTGCCAGCAGGCCCGGGACAGGGGTCTATGGCTACACCTTC.

This rearrangement joins TRBV28 to TRBJ1-1; D unresolved. The germline gives CDR1 MDHEN, CDR2 SYDVKM. V gave up 2 bases and J gave up 7 bases, with 14 bases separating them. CDR3 length equals 14 residues. CDR3 residues: CASSLEGWAIEAFF. Here the CDR3 DNA reads TGTGCCAGCAGTTTAGAGGGTTGGGCCATTGAAGCTTTCTTT.

The chain uses TRBV6-6 and TRBJ1-1; no firm D call. The CDR3 has 14 amino acids. CDR1 is MNHNY and CDR2 is SVGAGI in the germline V gene (reference sequence). V was clipped by 2 bases and J by 1 base, with 8 bases between them. CDR3 in DNA: TGTGCCAGCAGTTACAGGCCGTCGAACACTGAAGCTTTCTTT. Residues: CASSYRPSNTEAFF.

This clone was found once. The chain uses TRBV2 and TRBJ2-5, with no clear D. This CDR3 is built from 11 residues. The ends were cut back, 5 bases at V and 3 bases at J, with 4 bases in the middle. In germline, CDR1 is SNHLY, CDR2 FYNNEI. This CDR3 is CASSTEETQYF. The DNA for the CDR3 is TGTGCCAGCAGTACAGAAGAGACCCAGTACTTC.

There are a few counts of this clone. The chain has TRBV7-9 and TRBJ1-1; D possibly corresponds to TRBD1 (6 bases). CDR1 is SEHNR, CDR2 FQNEAQ, per germline (reference sequence). Trimming stripped 0 bases from V and 4 bases from J, with 12 bases between. The CDR3 has 15 residues. The CDR3 nucleotides read TGTGCCAGCAGCTTAGCGGAAAGGGGGGGCACTGAAGCTTTCTTT. Protein: CASSLAERGGTEAFF.

The chain couples TRBV14 to TRBJ2-7, with TRBD2 as a possible D gene (7 bases). The CDR3 consists of 16 residues. The V end lost 4 bases, the J end lost 2 bases, and 18 bases lay between the germline ends. Germline CDR1 is SGHDN and CDR2 is FVKESK. CDR3 coding DNA: TGTGCCAGCAGCCTAGGGGGGGCGGGGGCCCCCTACGAGCAGTACTTC. As protein: CASSLGGAGAPYEQYF. Full variable domain (missing parts from reference TRBV14 and TRBJ2-7): EAGVTQFPSHSVIEKGQTVTLRCDPISGHDNLYWYRRVMGKEIKFLLHFVKESKQDESGMPNNRFLAERTGGTYSTLKVQPAELEDSGVYFCASSLGGAGAPYEQYFGPGTRLTVT.

This clone was seen a few times. J is TRBJ1-5 and V is TRBV2, with 10 bases aligning to TRBD1. The CDR3 loop spans 15 amino acids. Germline-derived CDR1 and CDR2 are SNHLY and FYNNEI. The ends lost 8 bases at V and 7 bases at J; junction bases unmatched: 11. DNA for the CDR3: TGTGCCAGCTTAGGAGTGACAGGGGGCGCGCAGCCCCAGCATTTT. Translation: CASLGVTGGAQPQHF.

This clone was seen a few times. The genes are TRBV9 and TRBJ2-3; maybe TRBD2 (5 bases). V gave up 4 bases and J gave up 4 bases, with 16 bases separating them. The CDR3 totals 15 residues. Germline V gene sequence: CDR1 SGDLS, CDR2 YYNGEE. CDR3 amino acids: CASSSRREGPDTQYF. The CDR3 DNA is TGTGCCAGCAGCTCCCGTCGTGAGGGTCCAGATACGCAGTATTTT.

The chain links TRBV5-1 to TRBJ2-1; D is possibly TRBD2 (6 bases). The CDR3 length is 13 residues. Germline CDR1 is SGHRS and CDR2 is YFSETQ. V was shortened by 2 bases and J by 7 bases, with 10 bases between the two germline ends. The DNA of the CDR3 is TGCGCCAGCAGCTTTTGGGGGGAGAATGAGCAGTTCTTC. This translates into CASSFWGENEQFF.

This CDR3 is CASSLAAGTLHSPLHF. CDR3 sequence (DNA): TGTGCCAGCAGCTTAGCGGCGGGAACCCTCCATTCACCCCTCCACTTT. The chain employs TRBV7-2 and TRBJ1-6; D gene unclear. Trimming shortened V by 0 bases and J by 8 bases, and 14 bases separated the two germline ends. The CDR3 spans 16 residues. Looked up from germline, CDR1 is SGHTA and CDR2 is FQGNSA.

The genes are TRBV3-1 (or the pseudogene TRBV3-2) and TRBJ2-3, with D perhaps being TRBD1 or TRBD2 (5 bases each). Germline CDR1 and CDR2: LGHDT and YNNKEL (reference sequence). Deletions cut 2 bases from V and 2 bases from J, with 14 bases between. The CDR3 consists of 16 residues. The CDR3 reads CASSQKWGRTTDTQYF. The CDR3 DNA is TGTGCCAGCAGCCAAAAATGGGGACGGACCACAGATACGCAGTATTTT.

The genes are TRBV7-8 and TRBJ1-5; D is undetermined. This CDR3 is 16 amino acids long. Germline CDR1 reads SGHVS; CDR2 reads FQNEAQ. Trimming pared 0 bases from V and 2 bases from J, leaving 11 bases between. The CDR3 DNA follows: TGTGCCAGCAGCTTAGCCGGGATGAGGGGCAATCAGCCCCAGCATTTT. As protein: CASSLAGMRGNQPQHF.

This clone was counted a few times. The chain couples TRBV2 to TRBJ2-7; 8 nucleotides align to TRBD2. CDR3 size: 15 residues. Germline V gene data show CDR1 as SNHLY and CDR2 as FYNNEI. After removal of 6 bases from V and 2 bases from J, the junction contained 9 bases not matched to a gene. The CDR3 loop reads CASRGRGAETYEQYF. The CDR3 DNA reads as TGTGCCAGCAGGGGGCGGGGGGCCGAAACCTACGAGCAGTACTTC.

This clone was picked up one time. V is TRBV27 and J is TRBJ2-7, with 10 bases aligning to TRBD1. V lost 3 bases to trimming and J lost 2 bases; unmatched junction nucleotides: 4. This CDR3 is 15 amino acids long. The germline V gene has CDR1 MNHEY and CDR2 SMNVEV (reference sequence). Here the CDR3 reads CASSLAGTGAYEQYF. The CDR3 DNA reads as TGTGCCAGCAGTTTGGCCGGGACAGGGGCCTACGAGCAGTACTTC.

This clone was recorded once. The chain carries TRBV5-1 and TRBJ1-1; D is uncertain. The V gene lost 1 base and the J gene lost 0 bases, with 10 bases spanning the gap. The CDR3 is 15 residues long. Germline CDR1 SGHRS, CDR2 YFSETQ. The CDR3 bases are TGCGCCAGCAGCTTGTCGGGCGGCATGAACACTGAAGCTTTCTTT. Translating gives CASSLSGGMNTEAFF.